Here is one T cell receptor beta chain with its context. Researchers sorted participants into cohorts using their self-reported clinical history. This entry is derived from a study of blood T cell repertoires in COVID-19. Assay used: immunoSEQ multiplex PCR; TCRdb lists only in-frame clones, some missing. The data contain hundreds of thousands of clones, around 90% of them singletons. The germline gives CDR1 MNHEY, CDR2 SMNVEV (reference sequence). The CDR3 covers 13 residues. V was trimmed by 10 bases and J by 10 bases, leaving 22 bases between them. This receptor was identified in a woman under 40 who had recovered from COVID-19. Sequencing used PBMCs or T cells enriched from blood (not recorded which). The V and J genes are TRBV27 and TRBJ1-1; the D gene is possibly TRBD1 (5 bases). CDR3 amino acids: CATRGGWPIIAFF. CDR3 nucleotide sequence: TGTGCCACCCGGGGGGGTTGGCCTATTATAGCTTTCTTT.